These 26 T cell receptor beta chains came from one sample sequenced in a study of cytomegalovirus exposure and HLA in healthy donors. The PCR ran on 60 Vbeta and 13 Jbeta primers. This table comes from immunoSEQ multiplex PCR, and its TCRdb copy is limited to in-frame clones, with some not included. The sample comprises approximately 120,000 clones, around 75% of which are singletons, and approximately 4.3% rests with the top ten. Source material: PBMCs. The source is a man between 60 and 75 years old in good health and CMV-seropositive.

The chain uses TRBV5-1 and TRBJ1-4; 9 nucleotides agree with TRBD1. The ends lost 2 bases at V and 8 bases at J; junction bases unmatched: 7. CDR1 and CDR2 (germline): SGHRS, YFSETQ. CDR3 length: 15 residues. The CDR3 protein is CASSFDIGTGEKLFF. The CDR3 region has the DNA TGCGCCAGCAGCTTTGATATTGGGACAGGGGAAAAACTGTTTTTT. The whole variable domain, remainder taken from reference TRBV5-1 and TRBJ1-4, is KAGVTQTPRYLIKTRGQQVTLSCSPISGHRSVSWYQQTPGQGLQFLFEYFSETQRNKGNFPGRFSGRQFSNSRSEMNVSTLELGDSALYLCASSFDIGTGEKLFFGSGTQLSVL.

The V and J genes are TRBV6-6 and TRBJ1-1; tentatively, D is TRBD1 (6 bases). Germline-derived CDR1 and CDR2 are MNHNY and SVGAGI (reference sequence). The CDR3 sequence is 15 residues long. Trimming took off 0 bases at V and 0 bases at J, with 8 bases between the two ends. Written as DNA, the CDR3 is TGTGCCAGCAGTTACTCTACAGGGATGAACACTGAAGCTTTCTTT. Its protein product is CASSYSTGMNTEAFF.

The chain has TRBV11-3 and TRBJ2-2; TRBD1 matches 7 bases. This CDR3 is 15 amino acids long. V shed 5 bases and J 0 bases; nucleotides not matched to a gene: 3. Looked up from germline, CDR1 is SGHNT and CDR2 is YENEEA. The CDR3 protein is CASSTGTANTGELFF. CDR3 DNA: TGTGCCAGCAGCACCGGGACAGCGAACACCGGGGAGCTGTTTTTT.

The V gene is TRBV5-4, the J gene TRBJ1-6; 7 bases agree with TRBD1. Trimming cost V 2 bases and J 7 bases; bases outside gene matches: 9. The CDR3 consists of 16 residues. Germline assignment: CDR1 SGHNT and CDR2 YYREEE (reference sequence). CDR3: CASSFELTGANSPLHF. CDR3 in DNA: TGTGCCAGCAGCTTCGAGCTTACAGGGGCGAATTCACCCCTCCACTTT.

CDR3 sequence (DNA): TGTGCCAGCAGTTCTACAGGTCCAACGAGTCAGCCCCAGCATTTT. Its translation is CASSSTGPTSQPQHF. V is TRBV28 and J is TRBJ1-5; D might be TRBD1 (5 bases). Trimming took off 4 bases at V and 6 bases at J, with 16 bases between the two ends. Germline assignment: CDR1 MDHEN and CDR2 SYDVKM. The length of the CDR3 is 15 residues.

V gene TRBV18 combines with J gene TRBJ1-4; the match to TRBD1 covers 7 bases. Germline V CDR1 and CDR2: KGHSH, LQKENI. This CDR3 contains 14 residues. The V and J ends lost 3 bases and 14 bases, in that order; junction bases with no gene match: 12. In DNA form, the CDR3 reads TGTGCCAGCTCACCGTTGAAGGAAGGGGGCCGCCTGTTTTTT. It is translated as CASSPLKEGGRLFF.

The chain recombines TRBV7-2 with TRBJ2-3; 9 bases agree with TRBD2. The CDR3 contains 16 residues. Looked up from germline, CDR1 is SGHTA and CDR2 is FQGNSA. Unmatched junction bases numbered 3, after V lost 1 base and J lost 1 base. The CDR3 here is CASSLGAGGGTDTQYF. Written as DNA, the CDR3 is TGTGCCAGCAGCTTAGGGGCGGGGGGGGGCACAGATACGCAGTATTTT.

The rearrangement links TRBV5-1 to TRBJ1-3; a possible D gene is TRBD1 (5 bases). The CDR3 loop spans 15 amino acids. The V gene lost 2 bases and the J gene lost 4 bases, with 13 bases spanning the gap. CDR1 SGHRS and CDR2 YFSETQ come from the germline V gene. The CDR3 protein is CASSFSSGGGNTIYF. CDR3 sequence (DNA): TGCGCCAGCAGCTTTTCATCCGGGGGGGGAAACACCATATATTTT.

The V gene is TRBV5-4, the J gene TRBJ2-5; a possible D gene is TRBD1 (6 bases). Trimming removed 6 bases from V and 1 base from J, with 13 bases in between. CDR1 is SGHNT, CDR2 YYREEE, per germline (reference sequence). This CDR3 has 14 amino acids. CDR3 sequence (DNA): TGTGCCAGCACTCTCAGGGGCGGCCAAGAGACCCAGTACTTC. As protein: CASTLRGGQETQYF.

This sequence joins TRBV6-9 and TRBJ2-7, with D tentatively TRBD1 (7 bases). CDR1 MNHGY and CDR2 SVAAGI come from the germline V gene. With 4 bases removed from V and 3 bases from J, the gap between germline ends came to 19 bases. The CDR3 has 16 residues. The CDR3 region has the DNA TGTGCCAGCAGTTCACCGGACAGGACTACCGTCTACGAGCAGTACTTC. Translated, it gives CASSSPDRTTVYEQYF.

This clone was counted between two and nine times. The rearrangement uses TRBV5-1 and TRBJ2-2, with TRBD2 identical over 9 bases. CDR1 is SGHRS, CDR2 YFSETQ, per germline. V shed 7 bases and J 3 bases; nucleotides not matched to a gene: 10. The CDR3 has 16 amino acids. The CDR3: CASDSEAGGHTGELFF. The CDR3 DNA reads TGCGCCAGCGACTCTGAAGCGGGGGGCCACACCGGGGAGCTGTTTTTT.

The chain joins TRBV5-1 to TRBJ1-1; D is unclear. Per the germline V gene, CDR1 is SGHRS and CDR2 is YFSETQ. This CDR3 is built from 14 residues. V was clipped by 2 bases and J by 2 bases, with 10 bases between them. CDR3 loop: CASSFKSRNTEAFF. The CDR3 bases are TGCGCCAGCAGCTTTAAATCCAGAAACACTGAAGCTTTCTTT. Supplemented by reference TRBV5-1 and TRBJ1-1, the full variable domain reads KAGVTQTPRYLIKTRGQQVTLSCSPISGHRSVSWYQQTPGQGLQFLFEYFSETQRNKGNFPGRFSGRQFSNSRSEMNVSTLELGDSALYLCASSFKSRNTEAFFGQGTRLTVV.

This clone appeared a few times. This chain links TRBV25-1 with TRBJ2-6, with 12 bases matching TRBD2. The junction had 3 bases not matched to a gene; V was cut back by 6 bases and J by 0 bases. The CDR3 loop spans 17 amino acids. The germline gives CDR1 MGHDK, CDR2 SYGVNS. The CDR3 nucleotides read TGTGCCAGCAGGCAGACTAGCGGGAGCTCTGGGGCCAACGTCCTGACTTTC. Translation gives CASRQTSGSSGANVLTF. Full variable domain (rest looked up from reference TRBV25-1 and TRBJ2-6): EADIYQTPRYLVIGTGKKITLECSQTMGHDKMYWYQQDPGMELHLIHYSYGVNSTEKGDLSSESTVSRIRTEHFPLTLESARPSHTSQYLCASRQTSGSSGANVLTFGAGSRLTVL.

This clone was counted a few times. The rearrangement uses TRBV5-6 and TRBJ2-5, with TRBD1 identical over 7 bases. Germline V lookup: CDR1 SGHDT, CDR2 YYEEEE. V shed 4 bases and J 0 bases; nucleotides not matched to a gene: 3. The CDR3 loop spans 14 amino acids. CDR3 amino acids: CASSTGTDQETQYF. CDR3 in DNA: TGTGCCAGCAGCACAGGGACAGACCAAGAGACCCAGTACTTC.

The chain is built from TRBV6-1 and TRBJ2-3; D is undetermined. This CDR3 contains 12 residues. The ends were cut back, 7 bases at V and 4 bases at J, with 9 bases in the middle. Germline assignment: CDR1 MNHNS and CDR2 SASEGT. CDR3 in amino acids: CASKTYPDTQYF. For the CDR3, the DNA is TGTGCCAGCAAAACCTACCCAGATACGCAGTATTTT.

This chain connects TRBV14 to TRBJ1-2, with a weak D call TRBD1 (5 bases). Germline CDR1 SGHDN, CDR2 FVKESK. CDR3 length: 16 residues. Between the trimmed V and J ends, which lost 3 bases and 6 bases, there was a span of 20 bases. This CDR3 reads CASSQGRVYEADGYTF. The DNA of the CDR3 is TGTGCCAGCAGCCAGGGCAGGGTTTACGAGGCGGATGGCTACACCTTC.

The CDR3 spells CGAGERGEKLFF. The CDR3 DNA reads TGCGGAGCAGGGGAAAGGGGTGAAAAACTGTTTTTT. The chain combines TRBV29-1 with TRBJ1-4, with D possibly being TRBD1 (6 bases). Germline V gene lookup returns CDR1 SQVTM and CDR2 ANQGSEA. This CDR3 is built from 12 residues.

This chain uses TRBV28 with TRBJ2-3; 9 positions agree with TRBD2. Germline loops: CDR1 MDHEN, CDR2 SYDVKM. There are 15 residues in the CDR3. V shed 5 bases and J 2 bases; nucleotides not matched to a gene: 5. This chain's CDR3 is CASSLQRGDTDTQYF. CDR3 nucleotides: TGTGCCAGCAGTCTCCAGCGGGGGGACACAGATACGCAGTATTTT.

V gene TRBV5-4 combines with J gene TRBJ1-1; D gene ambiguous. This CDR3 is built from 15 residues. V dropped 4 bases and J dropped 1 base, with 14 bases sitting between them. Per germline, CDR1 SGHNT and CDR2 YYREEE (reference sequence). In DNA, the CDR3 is TGTGCCAGCAGCCCTACCCCAGACTCGAACACTGAAGCTTTCTTT. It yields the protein CASSPTPDSNTEAFF.

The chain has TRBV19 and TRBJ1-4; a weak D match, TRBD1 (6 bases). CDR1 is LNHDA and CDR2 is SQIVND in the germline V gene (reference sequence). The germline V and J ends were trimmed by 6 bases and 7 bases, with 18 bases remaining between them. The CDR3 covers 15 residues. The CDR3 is CASSQKAGEIEKLFF. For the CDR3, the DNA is TGTGCCAGTAGCCAAAAAGCAGGGGAGATTGAAAAACTGTTTTTT.

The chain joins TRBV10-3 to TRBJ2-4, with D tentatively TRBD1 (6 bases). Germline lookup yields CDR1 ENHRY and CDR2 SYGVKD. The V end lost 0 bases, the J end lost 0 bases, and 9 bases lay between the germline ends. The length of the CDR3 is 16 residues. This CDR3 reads CAISESAQGAKNIQYF. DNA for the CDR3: TGTGCCATCAGTGAGTCGGCACAGGGAGCCAAAAACATTCAGTACTTC.

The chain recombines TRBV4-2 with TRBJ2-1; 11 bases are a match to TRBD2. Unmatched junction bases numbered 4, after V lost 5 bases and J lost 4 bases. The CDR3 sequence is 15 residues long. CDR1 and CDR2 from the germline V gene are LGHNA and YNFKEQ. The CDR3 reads CASSSSGGIYNEQFF. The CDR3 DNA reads TGTGCCAGCAGCTCTAGCGGGGGGATTTACAATGAGCAGTTCTTC.

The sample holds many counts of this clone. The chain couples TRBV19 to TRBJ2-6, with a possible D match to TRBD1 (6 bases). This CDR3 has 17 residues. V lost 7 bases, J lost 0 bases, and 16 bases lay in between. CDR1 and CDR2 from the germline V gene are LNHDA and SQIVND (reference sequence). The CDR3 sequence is CASIQDRFPSGANVLTF. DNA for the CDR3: TGTGCCAGTATCCAAGACAGGTTTCCCTCTGGGGCCAACGTCCTGACTTTC. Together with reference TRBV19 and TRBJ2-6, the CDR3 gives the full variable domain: DGGITQSPKYLFRKEGQNVTLSCEQNLNHDAMYWYRQDPGQGLRLIYYSQIVNDFQKGDIAEGYSVSREKKESFPLTVTSAQKNPTAFYLCASIQDRFPSGANVLTFGAGSRLTVL.

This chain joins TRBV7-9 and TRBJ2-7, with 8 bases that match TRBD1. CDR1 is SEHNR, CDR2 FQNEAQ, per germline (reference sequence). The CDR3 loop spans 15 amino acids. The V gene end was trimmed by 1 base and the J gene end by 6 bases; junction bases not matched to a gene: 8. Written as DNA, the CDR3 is TGTGCCAGCAGCTTAGGAACAGGGGGGAAACGCGAGCAGTACTTC. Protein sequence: CASSLGTGGKREQYF. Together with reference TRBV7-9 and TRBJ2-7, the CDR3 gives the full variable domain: DTGVSQNPRHKITKRGQNVTFRCDPISEHNRLYWYRQTLGQGPEFLTYFQNEAQLEKSRLLSDRFSAERPKGSFSTLEIQRTEQGDSAMYLCASSLGTGGKREQYFGPGTRLTVT.

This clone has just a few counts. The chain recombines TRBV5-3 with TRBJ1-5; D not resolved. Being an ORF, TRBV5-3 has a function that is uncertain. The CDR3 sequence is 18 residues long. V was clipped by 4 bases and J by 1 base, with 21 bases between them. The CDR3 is CARSPMGRLRRSNQPQHF. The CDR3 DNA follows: TGTGCCAGAAGCCCGATGGGGAGACTTAGAAGGAGCAATCAGCCCCAGCATTTT.

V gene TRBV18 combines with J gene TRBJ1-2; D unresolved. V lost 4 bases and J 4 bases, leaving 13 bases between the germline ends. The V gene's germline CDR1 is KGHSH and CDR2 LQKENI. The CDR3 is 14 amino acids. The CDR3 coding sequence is TGTGCCAGCTCACAGCCGGGTGCGGGCTATGGCTACACCTTC. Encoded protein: CASSQPGAGYGYTF. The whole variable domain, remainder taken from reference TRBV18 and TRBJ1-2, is NAGVMQNPRHLVRRRGQEARLRCSPMKGHSHVYWYRQLPEEGLKFMVYLQKENIIDESGMPKERFSAEFPKEGPSILRIQQVVRGDSAAYFCASSQPGAGYGYTFGSGTRLTVV.